The T cell receptor (beta chain) under discussion was sequenced for a study of shared T cell receptors in the human thymus (dated by TCRdb to about 2021). Notes on the research overall: The study examined how self-reactive, shared T-cell receptor alpha chains are generated in the human thymus.

V is shortened by 0 bases, J by 1 base, and the region joining them spans 19 bases. CDR1 LGHNA and CDR2 YSLEER were looked up in the germline V gene. The CDR3 runs 19 amino acids, cysteine and phenylalanine included. Of all the DNA, just the CDR3 is kept, 57 bases in frame from base 1. As to this clone: Its antigen is not yet known. The input lacks base qualities; no much larger clone sits a single base away.

Libraries were prepared through the immunoSEQ multiplex PCR assay. As stored in TCRdb, this immuneACCESS dataset retains in-frame rearrangements with V and J assigned. A fraction of the clones does not appear; measured against another copy, unresolved V genes explain less than half of the discrepancy, and the remainder lacks a known reason. The sample contains about 610,000 clones, roughly 90% of them found a single time. The top ten hold around 0.0099% of the sample. This sample also appeared in a second study, on human thymus T cells. As the second study states: Donors were immunologically healthy infants undergoing open corrective cardiac surgery for congenital heart defects in Finland. Thymus tissue was collected as surgical resects that were removed during corrective cardiac surgery. V and J gene segment usage appeared biased in both thymic and peripheral blood repertoires. The related research reported highly overlapping thymic TCR repertoires among unrelated individuals. The study used about eight infant thymus samples plus four related peripheral blood samples to characterize TCR alpha and beta repertoires. The cohort included about 6 male and a couple of female infants, with donor ages spanning 7 to 244 days. Thymocytes were mechanically released from the tissue and were stored as pellets of roughly 9-33 million cells at -70 degrees C. A QIAsymphony instrument was used to extract genomic DNA from frozen cell pellets. TCRB and TCRAD loci were amplified from a standardized quantity of quality-controlled genomic DNA using the immunoSEQ multiplex PCR assay. Amplicons spanned the V(D)J region at a length sufficient to cover the CDR3 and identify V and J genes. The commercial immunoSEQ service was used to sequence amplicons on an Illumina platform. Primer bias and sequencing errors were corrected as previously described, and TCRAD and TCRB definitions were based on the IMGT database. The repertoires were analysed using immunoSEQ Analyzer 3.0 and VDJTools for basic statistics, V/J segment usage, diversity estimates, rarefaction and pairwise overlap. To estimate diversity, the Chao1, ChaoE, Efron-Thisted, Shannon and inverse Simpson indices were applied, and diversity was also estimated on datasets down-sampled to the smallest sample. For repertoire overlap, CDR3 nucleotide sequence, V gene and J gene had to match strictly, and clustering was done by Jaccard-based multidimensional scaling. On average, roughly 800,000 unique TCRB clonotypes were obtained from thymus samples, compared with roughly 84,000 from blood samples.

This chain joins TRBV4-3 to TRBJ2-4; a tentative D call is TRBD1 (6 bases match). The TCR originated in a boy under two years old with a congenital heart defect. Donor details come from another sample of the same person, matched by shared clones. The source material was thymocytes. The DNA sequence reads TGCGCCAGCAGCCAAGACCCCTTACAGGGAAAAGAGGCCAAAAACATTCAGTACTTC. This translates into CASSQDPLQGKEAKNIQYF.